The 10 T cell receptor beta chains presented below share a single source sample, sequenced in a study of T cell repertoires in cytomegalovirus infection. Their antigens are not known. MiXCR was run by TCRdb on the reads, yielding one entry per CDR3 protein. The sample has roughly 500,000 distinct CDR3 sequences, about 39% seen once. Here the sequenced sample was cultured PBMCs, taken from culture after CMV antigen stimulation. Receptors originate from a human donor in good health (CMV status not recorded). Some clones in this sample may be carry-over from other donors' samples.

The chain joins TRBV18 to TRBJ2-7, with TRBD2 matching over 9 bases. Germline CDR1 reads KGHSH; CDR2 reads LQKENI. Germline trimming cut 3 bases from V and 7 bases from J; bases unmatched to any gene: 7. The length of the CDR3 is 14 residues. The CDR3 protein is CASSPGLASGEQYF. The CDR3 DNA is TGTGCCAGCTCACCCGGACTAGCGTCGGGGGAGCAGTACTTC.

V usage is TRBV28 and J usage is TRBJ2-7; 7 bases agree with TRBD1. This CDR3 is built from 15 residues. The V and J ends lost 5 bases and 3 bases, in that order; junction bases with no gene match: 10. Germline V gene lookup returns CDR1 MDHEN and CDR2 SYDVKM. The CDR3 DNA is TGTGCCAGCAGTCAACTACAGGGGTCGTTCTACGAGCAGTACTTC. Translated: CASSQLQGSFYEQYF.

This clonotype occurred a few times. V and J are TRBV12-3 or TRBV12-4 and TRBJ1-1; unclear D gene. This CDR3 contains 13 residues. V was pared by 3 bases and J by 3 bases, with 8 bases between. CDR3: CASSFREDTEAFF. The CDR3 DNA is TGTGCCAGCAGTTTTCGAGAGGACACTGAAGCTTTCTTT.

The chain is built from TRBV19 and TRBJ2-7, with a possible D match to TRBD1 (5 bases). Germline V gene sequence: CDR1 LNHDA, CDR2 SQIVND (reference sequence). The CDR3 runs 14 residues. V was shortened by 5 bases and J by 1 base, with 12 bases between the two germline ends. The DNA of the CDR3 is TGTGCCAGTAGTCCCCGCGCAGGGTCCTACGAGCAGTACTTC. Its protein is CASSPRAGSYEQYF.

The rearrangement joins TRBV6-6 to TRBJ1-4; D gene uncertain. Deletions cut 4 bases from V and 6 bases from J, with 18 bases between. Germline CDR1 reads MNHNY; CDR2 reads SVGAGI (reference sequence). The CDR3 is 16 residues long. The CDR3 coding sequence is TGTGCCAGCAGTTGGTATGCGGCGGGGTCGGATGAAAAACTGTTTTTT. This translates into CASSWYAAGSDEKLFF.

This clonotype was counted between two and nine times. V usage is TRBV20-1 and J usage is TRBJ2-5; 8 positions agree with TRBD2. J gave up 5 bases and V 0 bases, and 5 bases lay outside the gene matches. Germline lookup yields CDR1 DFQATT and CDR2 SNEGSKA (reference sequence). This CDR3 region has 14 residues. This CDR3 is CSAREDRGGETQYF. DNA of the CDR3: TGCAGTGCTAGAGAGGATCGGGGGGGGGAGACCCAGTACTTC.

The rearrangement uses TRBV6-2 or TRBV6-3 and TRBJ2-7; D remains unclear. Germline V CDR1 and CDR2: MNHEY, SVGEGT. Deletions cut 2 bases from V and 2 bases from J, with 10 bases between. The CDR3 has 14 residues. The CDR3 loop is CASSYPSLPYEQYF. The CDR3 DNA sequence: TGTGCCAGCAGTTACCCCTCCTTGCCCTACGAGCAGTACTTC.

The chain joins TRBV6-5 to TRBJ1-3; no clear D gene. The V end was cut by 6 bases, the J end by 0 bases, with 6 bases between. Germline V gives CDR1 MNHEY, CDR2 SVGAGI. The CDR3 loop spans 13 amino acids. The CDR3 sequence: CASSQRSGNTIYF. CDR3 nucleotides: TGTGCCAGCAGCCAGCGCTCTGGAAACACCATATATTTT.

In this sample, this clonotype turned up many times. CDR3 amino acids: CASSLAENSPLHF. The CDR3 DNA reads as TGTGCCAGCAGCTTAGCGGAGAATTCACCCCTCCACTTT. The chain employs TRBV7-2 and TRBJ1-6; no clear D. Germline V gives CDR1 SGHTA, CDR2 FQGNSA. This CDR3 has 13 residues. V lost 0 bases and J 7 bases, leaving 4 bases between the germline ends.

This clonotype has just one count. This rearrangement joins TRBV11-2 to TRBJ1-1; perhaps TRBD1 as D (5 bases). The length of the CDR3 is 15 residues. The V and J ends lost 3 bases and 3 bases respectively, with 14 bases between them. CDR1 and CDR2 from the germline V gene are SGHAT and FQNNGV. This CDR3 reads CASSLGVYGYTEAFF. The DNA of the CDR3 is TGTGCCAGCAGCTTGGGGGTGTATGGGTACACTGAAGCTTTCTTT.